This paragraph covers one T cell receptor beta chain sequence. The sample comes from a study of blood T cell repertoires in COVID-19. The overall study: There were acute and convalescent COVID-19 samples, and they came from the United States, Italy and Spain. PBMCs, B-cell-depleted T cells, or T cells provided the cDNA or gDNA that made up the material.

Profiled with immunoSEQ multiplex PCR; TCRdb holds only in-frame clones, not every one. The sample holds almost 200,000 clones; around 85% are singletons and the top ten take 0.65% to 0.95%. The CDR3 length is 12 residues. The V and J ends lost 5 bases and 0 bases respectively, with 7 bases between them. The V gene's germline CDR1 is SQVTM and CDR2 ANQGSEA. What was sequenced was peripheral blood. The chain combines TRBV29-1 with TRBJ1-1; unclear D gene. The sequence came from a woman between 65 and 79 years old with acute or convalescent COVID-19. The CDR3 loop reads CSVSRMNTEAFF. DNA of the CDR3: TGCAGCGTTTCCAGAATGAACACTGAAGCTTTCTTT. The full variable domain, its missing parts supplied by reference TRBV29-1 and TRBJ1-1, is SAVISQKPSRDICQRGTSLTIQCQVDSQVTMMFWYRQQPGQSLTLIATANQGSEATYESGFVIDKFPISRPNLTFSTLTVSNMSPEDSSIYLCSVSRMNTEAFFGQGTRLTVV.